This TCR beta chain was profiled in a study of blood T cell repertoires in COVID-19. Whole-study context: Samples of COVID-19 (acute and convalescent) were obtained from the United States, Italy and Spain. Nucleic acid was either cDNA or gDNA, and it came from T cells, B-cell-depleted T cells, or PBMCs.

Original methodology: Estimation of nucleated cell counts was performed using reference gene primer amplification. Sequencing was performed with immunoSEQ multiplex PCR; in TCRdb, only in-frame clones are kept and a portion is missing. D and trimming come from the DNA, and the V and J calls and clone size come from that table. The profile covers 200,000 or so clones, with roughly 85% appearing a single time and under 4% taken by the ten largest. V gave up 4 bases and J gave up 5 bases; unmatched junction bases: 9. The CDR3 runs to 15 residues. Germline V gene lookup returns CDR1 LGHDT and CDR2 YNNKEL (reference sequence). Adults between about 18 and 95 years of age took part from under 30 US areas.

Material: PBMCs or T cells enriched from blood (not recorded which). This chain uses TRBV3-1 (or the pseudogene TRBV3-2) with TRBJ1-1, with TRBD1 identical over 8 bases. This receptor was obtained from a woman aged 40 to 50 with acute COVID-19. This CDR3 reads CASSLLGQGQTEAFF. DNA of the CDR3: TGTGCCAGCAGCCTCCTAGGACAGGGCCAAACTGAAGCTTTCTTT.